One and the same sample provided the 21 T cell receptor beta chains below, sequenced in a study of T cell changes during pregnancy in multiple sclerosis. Data came from immunoSEQ multiplex PCR; TCRdb stores just in-frame clones and leaves some out. The table shows 95,000 to 110,000 clones, with 85% to 95% occurring only once. The sample was peripheral blood, taken in the third trimester of pregnancy. The source is a female donor in good health, enrolled as a control in a pregnancy study.

This chain uses TRBV11-3 with TRBJ2-4; perhaps TRBD1 as D (6 bases). The germline gives CDR1 SGHNT, CDR2 YENEEA. Trimming shortened V by 5 bases and J by 6 bases, and 20 bases separated the two germline ends. This CDR3 has 16 amino acids. DNA for the CDR3: TGTGCCAGCAGCACAGTGACATGGGGGCTCGGAAACATTCAGTACTTC. Amino acids: CASSTVTWGLGNIQYF.

The chain combines TRBV6-5 with TRBJ2-2; 10 bases match TRBD2. The trim removed 6 bases at V and 7 bases at J, leaving 5 bases unmatched. The germline gives CDR1 MNHEY, CDR2 SVGAGI. The CDR3 totals 14 residues. CDR3 in amino acids: CASSDSGGGGELFF. In nucleotides, the CDR3 is TGTGCCAGCAGCGACAGCGGGGGGGGCGGGGAGCTGTTTTTT.

J is TRBJ1-2 and V is TRBV7-2; no clear D. Trimming stripped 2 bases from V and 8 bases from J, with 12 bases between. Germline V gives CDR1 SGHTA, CDR2 FQGNSA. CDR3 length: 13 amino acids. The CDR3 loop is CASSLSQDEGYTF. CDR3 sequence (DNA): TGTGCCAGCAGCTTAAGTCAGGATGAGGGCTACACCTTC.

The V gene is TRBV5-8, the J gene TRBJ2-7, with 8 bases matching TRBD1. From germline, CDR1 is SGHTS and CDR2 YDEGEE. V gave up 2 bases and J gave up 3 bases; unmatched junction bases: 4. This CDR3 is 14 amino acids long. The CDR3 nucleotides read TGTGCCAGCAGCTTATCAGGGGGCGGCTACGAGCAGTACTTC. It encodes CASSLSGGGYEQYF.

The chain has TRBV7-9 and TRBJ1-2, with 9 bases lining up with TRBD1. The CDR3 sequence is 12 residues long. With V trimmed by 6 bases and J by 13 bases, 9 bases remained unmatched. From germline, CDR1 is SEHNR and CDR2 FQNEAQ (reference sequence). The CDR3 DNA reads as TGTGCCAGCAGTCGCGGACAGGGGACTTCCACCTTC. Its translation is CASSRGQGTSTF.

The V gene is TRBV6-5, the J gene TRBJ1-3; the D gene is possibly TRBD1 (5 bases). The CDR3 has 16 residues. CDR1 and CDR2 (germline): MNHEY, SVGAGI. The V end lost 2 bases, the J end lost 0 bases, and 11 bases lay between the germline ends. In DNA form, the CDR3 reads TGTGCCAGCAGTTACAAAGGGGCCAACTCTGGAAACACCATATATTTT. It encodes CASSYKGANSGNTIYF.

Comments on this clone: Different DNA sequences within this sample yield the same CDR3. The gene calls are TRBV9 and TRBJ2-1, with TRBD2 identical over 8 bases. The germline V gene has CDR1 SGDLS and CDR2 YYNGEE. The CDR3 consists of 16 residues. With V trimmed by 0 bases and J by 4 bases, 6 bases remained unmatched. CDR3 nucleotide sequence: TGTGCCAGCAGCGTAGCGGGGGGGCCTAGTTACAATGAGCAGTTCTTC. Its protein product is CASSVAGGPSYNEQFF.

This clone occurred once. This chain links TRBV29-1 with TRBJ2-3; D remains ambiguous. V lost 7 bases and J lost 2, with 10 bases in between. The CDR3 has 12 residues. CDR1 is SQVTM, CDR2 ANQGSEA, per germline. This CDR3 reads CSDSTLTDTQYF. The CDR3 DNA follows: TGCAGCGATTCGACTCTCACAGATACGCAGTATTTT.

This rearrangement joins TRBV30 to TRBJ1-4; D is ambiguous. The germline V and J ends were trimmed by 3 bases and 8 bases, with 10 bases remaining between them. This CDR3 has 12 residues. Germline V gene lookup returns CDR1 GTSNPN and CDR2 SVGIG (reference sequence). CDR3 loop: CAWSGEGEKLFF. The CDR3 DNA sequence: TGTGCCTGGAGCGGGGAGGGCGAAAAACTGTTTTTT.

The chain carries TRBV15 and TRBJ2-6; 9 bases line up with TRBD1. The germline V gene has CDR1 LNHNV and CDR2 YYDKDF (reference sequence). Losses at the gene ends were 0 bases for V and 0 bases for J; bases not matched to a gene: 6. The CDR3 sequence is 19 residues long. CDR3 sequence (DNA): TGTGCCACCAGCAGAGATCGGGACAGGGCCCTCTCTGGGGCCAACGTCCTGACTTTC. Amino acid sequence: CATSRDRDRALSGANVLTF.

J is TRBJ2-7 and V is TRBV27; 8 bases agree with TRBD1. Germline V gene sequence: CDR1 MNHEY, CDR2 SMNVEV (reference sequence). The CDR3 length is 14 residues. V was pared by 5 bases and J by 8 bases, with 11 bases of the junction left unmatched. DNA of the CDR3: TGTGCCAGCAGTCCGGACAGGGACCCTACGAAGCAGTACTTC. Its protein is CASSPDRDPTKQYF.

This sequence joins TRBV7-3 and TRBJ2-1, with 7 bases matching TRBD1. With V trimmed by 2 bases and J by 6 bases, 4 bases remained unmatched. The CDR3 has 14 residues. The germline V gene has CDR1 SGHTA and CDR2 FQGTGA. The DNA for the CDR3 is TGTGCCAGCAGCTTACAAGACAGGGCCAATGAGCAGTTCTTC. Translation gives CASSLQDRANEQFF.

The chain carries TRBV6-1 and TRBJ1-2; TRBD1 agrees at 9 bases. In germline, CDR1 is MNHNS, CDR2 SASEGT. The trim removed 6 bases at V and 4 bases at J, leaving 6 bases unmatched. The CDR3 is 14 residues long. The CDR3 coding sequence is TGTGCCAGCAGGCGGGACAGGGATGGCTATGGCTACACCTTC. Translated: CASRRDRDGYGYTF.

This chain connects TRBV4-2 to TRBJ2-2, with 8 nucleotides matching TRBD1. Germline V gives CDR1 LGHNA, CDR2 YNFKEQ. The CDR3 sequence is 15 residues long. After removal of 0 bases from V and 6 bases from J, the junction contained 3 bases not matched to a gene. The CDR3 loop is CASSQEQGAPGELFF. CDR3 nucleotides: TGTGCCAGCAGCCAAGAGCAGGGGGCCCCCGGGGAGCTGTTTTTT.

The J gene is TRBJ1-1, the V gene TRBV5-1; D unclear. CDR3 length: 14 amino acids. CDR1 and CDR2 from the germline V gene are SGHRS and YFSETQ. V was trimmed by 0 bases and J by 3 bases, leaving 9 bases between them. CDR3 in amino acids: CASSLGSVHTEAFF. Here the CDR3 DNA reads TGCGCCAGCAGCTTGGGATCGGTACACACTGAAGCTTTCTTT.

This rearrangement joins TRBV6-5 to TRBJ1-1; TRBD1 matches 7 bases. V shed 1 base, J shed 3 bases, and the junction held 5 bases outside the gene matches. The CDR3 has 15 residues. Germline V CDR1 and CDR2: MNHEY, SVGAGI. CDR3 sequence: CASSYFPTGHTEAFF. The CDR3 DNA follows: TGTGCCAGCAGTTACTTCCCGACAGGGCACACTGAAGCTTTCTTT.

This chain links TRBV5-1 with TRBJ1-1, with D maybe TRBD1 (5 bases). CDR3 length: 15 residues. Trimming removed 0 bases from V and 1 base from J, with 10 bases in between. Per the germline V gene, CDR1 is SGHRS and CDR2 is YFSETQ. As DNA, the CDR3 is TGCGCCAGCAGCTTGGAGGGGCTGGAGAACACTGAAGCTTTCTTT. It codes for CASSLEGLENTEAFF. The full variable domain, with the rest looked up from reference TRBV5-1 and TRBJ1-1, is KAGVTQTPRYLIKTRGQQVTLSCSPISGHRSVSWYQQTPGQGLQFLFEYFSETQRNKGNFPGRFSGRQFSNSRSEMNVSTLELGDSALYLCASSLEGLENTEAFFGQGTRLTVV.

The chain recombines TRBV7-9 with TRBJ2-5; 8 nucleotides agree with TRBD1. With 7 bases clipped from V and 5 bases from J, the junction kept 6 bases outside the gene matches. The germline gives CDR1 SEHNR, CDR2 FQNEAQ (reference sequence). The CDR3 loop spans 13 amino acids. The CDR3, as DNA: TGTGCCAGCATCAGGGGGCTCGAGGAGACCCAGTACTTC. It yields the protein CASIRGLEETQYF.

The V call is TRBV19, the J call TRBJ1-4; D is undetermined. CDR3 size: 17 residues. The V end was cut by 6 bases, the J end by 3 bases, with 20 bases between. Looked up from germline, CDR1 is LNHDA and CDR2 is SQIVND (reference sequence). The CDR3 DNA follows: TGTGCCAGTAGCCTGGGAGTCCAAAGCTGGTCTAATGAAAAACTGTTTTTT. Its protein is CASSLGVQSWSNEKLFF.

V is TRBV7-3 and J is TRBJ2-3; perhaps TRBD1 as D (5 bases). V lost 0 bases and J 2 bases, leaving 9 bases between the germline ends. The germline gives CDR1 SGHTA, CDR2 FQGTGA. The CDR3 has 15 residues. CDR3 coding DNA: TGTGCCAGCAGCTTAACGGGGCAGATCACAGATACGCAGTATTTT. Translation: CASSLTGQITDTQYF. Together with reference TRBV7-3 and TRBJ2-3, the CDR3 gives the full variable domain: GAGVSQTPSNKVTEKGKYVELRCDPISGHTALYWYRQSLGQGPEFLIYFQGTGAADDSGLPNDRFFAVRPEGSVSTLKIQRTERGDSAVYLCASSLTGQITDTQYFGPGTRLTVL.

This clone was recorded once. The chain has TRBV6-1 and TRBJ1-5; 8 bases match TRBD1. This CDR3 has 15 residues. Trimming cost V 6 bases and J 5 bases; bases outside gene matches: 9. Germline values: CDR1 MNHNS, CDR2 SASEGT. The CDR3 is CASSYPGGQDQPQHF. The CDR3 nucleotides read TGTGCCAGCAGCTACCCAGGGGGACAGGATCAGCCCCAGCATTTT.